This entry is about one T cell receptor (beta chain). Its target antigen remains unknown. Base qualities were left out, and no much larger clone turns up one base away. The CDR3 runs 17 residues from the cysteine to the phenylalanine. Only CDR3 DNA is held: 51 bases, read in frame from base 1. Via the germline V gene, CDR1 is SGHRS and CDR2 YFSETQ. V is pruned by 0 bases and J by 4 bases, leaving 9 bases of the junction without a gene match. These data come from a study of cytomegalovirus exposure and HLA in healthy donors (dated by TCRdb to the late 2010s). About the investigation overall: An earlier analysis of fewer than 750 of the donors reported 250 to 300 Gb of sequence data and 95 million to 140 million unique TCR beta sequences obtained from about 170 million T cells. Roughly 300 gigabases of sequencing data and tens of millions of unique TCR sequences were included in an early release covering about 700 HLA-typed donors. Of the roughly 400 genotyped donors, approximately 83% fell in the genetic ancestry cluster associated with self-reported Caucasian donors. The study aimed to test whether cataloging public T cell receptors could reveal signatures of past pathogen exposure. Using immunosequencing, the study profiled T cell repertoires from roughly 650 subjects and related those repertoires to cytomegalovirus serostatus. Besides the first cohort of 500 to 700 subjects, a separate validation cohort made up of 95 to 150 different subjects was used. To predict cytomegalovirus infection status, the study combined high-throughput TCR immunosequencing, statistical association of individual TCRs with disease status, and machine learning. A later analysis re-examined previously published TCR beta repertoires from roughly 720 donors and added high-resolution HLA genotyping to investigate patterns of TCR occurrence. In the later analysis, no new phenotypic data were used to find candidate immune exposures; instead, reliance was placed on TCR beta sequences and their occurrence across donors. An earlier analysis of 587 of the donors used high-throughput TCR beta sequencing to judge whether each TCR beta V gene segment behaved as functional or pseudogenic. Alongside the repertoire data, information on donor age, sex, ethnicity and CMV serostatus was compiled. A later genetic analysis used genome-wide SNP genotypes for about 60% of the roughly 700 donors, treating that subset as a discovery cohort. All discovery cohort repertoires had been generated on a single sequencing platform. HLA typing included class I and class II loci at four-digit resolution. The number of typed donors differed by locus: about 620-640 for A, B, C, DRB1 and DQB1; some 500 for DQA1; around 580 for DPA1; and about 450 for DPB1. Five DR-DQ haplotypes were handled as single units for association and clustering, since linkage in the cohort was strong. Among a few hundred genotyped donors of the cohort, an average of approximately 240,000 unique TCR beta nucleotide sequences were sequenced per donor, around 18% of them non-productive.

The cohort consisted of some 670 healthy bone marrow donors. Cohort members were all nominally healthy when sampled, although unrecorded immune exposures were likely present. The donor tested CMV seropositive and was one of the 289 seropositive cohort members. A peripheral blood sample was collected from each donor, and TCR beta sequencing was performed on peripheral blood mononuclear cells. Genomic DNA extraction from the blood cell samples was performed with the Qiagen DNeasy Blood Extraction Kit. The library was prepared using the immunoSEQ multiplex PCR assay. The multiplex PCR relied on a mix of 60 forward primers for TCR Vbeta segments and 13 reverse primers for TCR Jbeta segments. The CDR3 region of rearranged TCR beta genes was amplified from genomic DNA by a multiplex PCR assay. On the Illumina HiSeq System, the amplified TCR beta libraries were sequenced as 87-base-pair reads. The study's own analysis went as follows. Across the 670 or so repertoires, a later analysis counted about 81 million unique TCR beta chains, roughly 11 million of which were shared by at least two donors. Raw reads were error-corrected and collapsed into unique sequences with a nearest-neighbor algorithm that merged closely related sequences to remove PCR and sequencing errors. V, D and J gene segments were assigned by aligning CDR3 sequences to IMGT reference sequences. For a sequence to be retained, at least a six-nucleotide match to both a V gene segment and a J gene segment was required. Rearrangements were called productive when the CDR3 lacked stop codons and stayed in frame with V and J; all others were non-productive. Following IMGT convention, CDR3 was defined as the stretch from the second conserved V-encoded cysteine to the conserved J-encoded phenylalanine. Sequences without an unambiguous match to a single V gene segment were excluded from the earlier analysis of a few hundred of the donors. In an earlier analysis of approximately 610 of the donors, V segments were called functional above 56.7% productive rearrangements and were called segregating when the between-donor standard deviation exceeded 5%. A statistical classification framework was built for diagnosing cytomegalovirus status from the catalog of TCR beta chain sequences. A later analysis assigned V and J genes by comparing TCR nucleotide sequences with IMGT/GENE-DB human TR gene sequences. Using the TCRdist pipeline, a later analysis assigned CDR3 sequences along with most-parsimonious VDJ recombination scenarios. In a later analysis, each TCR beta chain was defined by its CDR3 amino acid sequence together with its V-gene family, and reads lacking a unique V-gene family were excluded. A later analysis removed roughly 590 highly shared, low-generation-probability nucleotide sequences to deal with suspected cross-contamination and a sequencing artifact. In a later analysis, a clonal expansion index for each public chain was calculated from normalized within-repertoire ranks of inferred template counts. In a later analysis, generation probabilities were computed with a VDJ recombination model fitted to out-of-frame rearrangements, and the resulting probabilities were checked against IGoR. Hypergeometric tests were used in a later analysis to score TCR-TCR, TCR-HLA and TCR-CMV co-occurrence, with a repertoire-size bias correction applied to the TCR pairs. In a later analysis, false discovery rates were estimated by permuting HLA or CMV assignments 20 times. In a later analysis, co-occurring TCRs were grouped using DBSCAN, and TCRdist sequence similarity was added for clustering within HLA-allele-positive subsets. For co-occurrence clustering, repertoires with fewer than 30,000 or more than 120,000 public chains were excluded, along with four or five repertoires with anomalous nucleotide sharing. The source is immuneACCESS, and TCRdb retained only in-frame sequences with V and J called. Part of the clones is not carried over; for the studies checked, unresolved V genes explain less than half of this, and the remainder is unexplained. V, J and clone size are those of that table, while D and trimming were read from the DNA. For this sample there are about 130,000 clones; 70% to 90% appear just once. Of the sample, under 7% is held by the ten largest clones.

Results and caveats for the whole study, not just this receptor: According to a later analysis, parvovirus B19, influenza, CMV and Epstein-Barr virus appeared linked to several top co-occurrence clusters. At a false discovery rate of 0.05, a later analysis linked approximately 18,000 TCR beta sequences to specific HLA alleles. When HLA alleles, especially DR and DQ, strongly co-occurred, attributing TCR associations to individual alleles was difficult. Sequencing depth was assumed to be roughly uniform across donors in the presence/absence analyses, though that assumption may not hold. Approximately 18 rarely observed V segments, including chromosome 9 orphons, were excluded from the earlier analysis of approximately 500 of the donors because counts were too low. According to the authors, the approach could potentially be generalized to other disease states and immunological phenotypes. Because some donors lacked HLA typing at each locus, the association tests relied only on the typed subset. A later genetic analysis reported fewer N-insertions in productive TCRs among donors in an Asian-associated ancestry cluster than the approximately 700-donor mean. An earlier analysis of approximately 600 of the donors showed that most TCR beta V segments appeared in productive rearrangements either about 87% or about 30% of the time, which broadly matched IMGT annotations. According to a later analysis, TCR association rates differed among HLA loci, with DRB1 alleles showing the most associated TCRs and HLA-C alleles showing the fewest. In this cohort, only TCR beta chains were sequenced, and detectable features were limited by the absence of alpha or paired-chain data. While some public TCRs were present in many individuals, most TCR sequences turned up only very rarely across donors. In a later analysis, most CMV-associated TCR beta chains were found to appear HLA-restricted, with HLA associations seemingly driven largely by CMV exposure. Cytomegalovirus status was reported to be diagnosed by the classifier with high specificity and sensitivity in both the original and validation cohorts. Some IMGT-functional V segments, including TRBV6-2 and TRBV6-3, could not be distinguished by the 87-base-pair reads and were therefore excluded. In vitro tests confirmed that three of the cytomegalovirus-associated TCR beta chains recognize cytomegalovirus antigens. Immune exposure information for the cohort was limited to CMV serostatus. In the study, around 150 TCR beta chains were listed as associated with cytomegalovirus. A group of highly shared sequence variants was considered likely to be a technical artifact of the sequencing pipeline. In a later genetic analysis, a missense DCLRE1C variant was associated with V-gene and J-gene trimming of TCR beta chains, and the association was replicated in an independent cohort. In a later analysis, HLA-associated TCR beta chains were found to be more clonally expanded and to have lower generation probabilities than equally common non-associated chains. A further reported finding was that TCR beta sequences accurately predicted the HLA-A and HLA-B alleles for most subjects in the first cohort. Correlated functional status among segregating V segments might reflect linkage disequilibrium, but an unknown experimental factor could not be ruled out.

This receptor was identified in a woman aged 40 to 50 in good health and CMV-seropositive. Sequencing used PBMCs. This sequence uses TRBV5-1 and TRBJ2-3; 9 middle bases align to TRBD2. The bases are TGCGCCAGCAGCTTGGATCTCCTAGGACTAGCGTCAGATACGCAGTATTTT. Its translation is CASSLDLLGLASDTQYF.